The source of this T cell receptor (beta chain) is a study of blood T cell repertoires in COVID-19. Study details: The origin of the acute and convalescent COVID-19 samples was the United States, Italy and Spain. In each case, the material was cDNA or gDNA derived from T cells, B-cell-depleted T cells, or PBMCs.

Under the authors' procedure: Reference gene primer amplification yielded estimated nucleated cell counts. The table came from immunoSEQ multiplex PCR; TCRdb's copy has only in-frame clones and leaves some out. Clone size and the V and J calls come from that table; the DNA yielded D and trimming. The sample has 200,000 to 250,000 clones, approximately 78% seen once. Germline V CDR1 and CDR2: MNHEY, SVGAGI. The CDR3 covers 13 residues. Trimming cost V 6 bases and J 6 bases; bases outside gene matches: 3. The chain is built from TRBV6-5 and TRBJ2-1; 9 bases match TRBD2. The specimen sequenced was peripheral blood. The TCR sequence derives from a woman aged 40-49 years with acute or convalescent COVID-19. CDR3 loop: CASRGRGGNEQFF. The CDR3 coding sequence is TGTGCCAGCAGAGGGCGGGGGGGCAATGAGCAGTTCTTC.